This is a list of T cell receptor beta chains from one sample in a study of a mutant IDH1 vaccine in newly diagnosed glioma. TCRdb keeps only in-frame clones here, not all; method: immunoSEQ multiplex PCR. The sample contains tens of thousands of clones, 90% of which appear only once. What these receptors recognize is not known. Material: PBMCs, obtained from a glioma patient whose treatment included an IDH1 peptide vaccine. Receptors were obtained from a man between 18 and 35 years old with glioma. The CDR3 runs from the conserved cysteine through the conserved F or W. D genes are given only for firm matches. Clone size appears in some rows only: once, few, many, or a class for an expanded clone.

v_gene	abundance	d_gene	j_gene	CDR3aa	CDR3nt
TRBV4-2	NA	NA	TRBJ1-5	CASSQGLDGNQPQHF	TGTGCCAGCAGCCAAGGGTTGGACGGCAATCAGCCCCAGCATTTT
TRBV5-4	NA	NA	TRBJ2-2	CASSLGRSNTGELFF	TGTGCCAGCAGCTTGGGCAGGTCGAACACCGGGGAGCTGTTTTTT
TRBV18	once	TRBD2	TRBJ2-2	CASSPTGTSVTGELFF	TGTGCCAGCTCACCAACCGGGACTAGCGTCACCGGGGAGCTGTTTTTT
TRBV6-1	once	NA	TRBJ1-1	CASSGKPNTEAFF	TGTGCCAGCAGTGGCAAACCGAACACTGAAGCTTTCTTT
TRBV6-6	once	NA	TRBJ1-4	CASSSSGYGLFF	TGTGCCAGCAGCTCTTCGGGTTATGGACTGTTTTTT
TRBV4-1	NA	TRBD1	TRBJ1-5	CASSQIFGTGPNQPQHF	TGCGCCAGCAGCCAGATCTTTGGGACAGGGCCGAATCAGCCCCAGCATTTT
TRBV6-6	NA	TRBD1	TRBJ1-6	CASSTGQGGSPLHF	TGTGCCAGCAGTACGGGACAGGGGGGCTCACCCCTCCACTTT
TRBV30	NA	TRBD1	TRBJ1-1	CAWRAIDRGTTEAFF	TGTGCCTGGAGAGCTATTGACAGGGGGACGACTGAAGCTTTCTTT
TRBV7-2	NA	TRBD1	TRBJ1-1	CASSPRQGTNTEAFF	TGTGCCAGCAGCCCCCGACAGGGGACGAACACTGAAGCTTTCTTT
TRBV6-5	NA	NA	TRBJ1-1	CASSYGVQGTEAFF	TGTGCCAGCAGTTACGGGGTGCAGGGGACTGAAGCTTTCTTT
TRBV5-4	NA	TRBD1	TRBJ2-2	CASSHPPGQGTGELFF	TGTGCCAGCAGCCACCCACCGGGACAGGGGACCGGGGAGCTGTTTTTT
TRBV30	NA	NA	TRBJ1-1	CAWSYGHTEAFF	TGTGCCTGGAGCTACGGCCACACTGAAGCTTTCTTT
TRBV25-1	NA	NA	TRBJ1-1	CASSAGGVEAFF	TGTGCCAGCAGTGCTGGGGGGGTCGAAGCTTTCTTT
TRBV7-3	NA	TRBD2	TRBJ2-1	CASSLMGEGLNEQFF	TGTGCCAGCAGCTTAATGGGGGAGGGCCTCAATGAGCAGTTCTTC
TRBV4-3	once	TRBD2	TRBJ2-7	CASSQVPFGSSGDTEQYF	TGCGCCAGCAGCCAAGTGCCATTCGGGTCTAGCGGAGATACTGAGCAGTACTTC
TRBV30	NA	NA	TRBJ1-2	CAWSSQGGRDYGYTF	TGTGCCTGGAGTTCACAGGGTGGAAGAGACTATGGCTACACCTTC
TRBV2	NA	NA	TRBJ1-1	CASSAQWYTEAFF	TGTGCCAGCAGTGCCCAGTGGTACACTGAAGCTTTCTTT
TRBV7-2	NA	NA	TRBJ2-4	CASSTPRQLAKNIQYF	TGTGCCAGCAGCACACCACGACAGCTAGCCAAAAACATTCAGTACTTC
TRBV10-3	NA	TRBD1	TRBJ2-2	CAIGGDRGYNTGELFF	TGTGCCATCGGAGGGGACAGGGGCTACAACACCGGGGAGCTGTTTTTT
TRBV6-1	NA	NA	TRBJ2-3	CASSRVTQRADTQYF	TGTGCCAGCAGCCGGGTTACCCAAAGGGCAGATACGCAGTATTTT
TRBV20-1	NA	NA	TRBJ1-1	CSAPTGFKAFF	TGCAGTGCTCCTACAGGGTTTAAAGCTTTCTTT
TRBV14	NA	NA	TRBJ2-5	CASSLGAGVETQYF	TGTGCCAGCAGCTTAGGGGCAGGGGTGGAGACCCAGTACTTC
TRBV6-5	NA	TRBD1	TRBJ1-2	CASSYRDRYYGYTF	TGTGCCAGCAGTTACCGGGACAGGTACTATGGCTACACCTTC
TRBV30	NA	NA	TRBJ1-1	CAWRPTETEAFF	TGTGCCTGGAGACCGACGGAGACTGAAGCTTTCTTT
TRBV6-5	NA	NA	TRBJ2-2	CASTPDGKLTGELFF	TGTGCCAGCACTCCAGATGGGAAGTTAACCGGGGAGCTGTTTTTT
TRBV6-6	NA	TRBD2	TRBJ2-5	CASTSGGETQYF	TGTGCCAGCACCTCGGGGGGAGAGACCCAGTACTTC
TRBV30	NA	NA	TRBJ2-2	CAWSKPAGAGELFF	TGTGCCTGGAGTAAGCCGGCCGGCGCCGGGGAGCTGTTTTTT
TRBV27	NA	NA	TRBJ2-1	CASSLSSYNEQFF	TGTGCCAGCAGTTTATCCTCTTACAATGAGCAGTTCTTC
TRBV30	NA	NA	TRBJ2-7	CAWSQAASYEQYF	TGTGCCTGGAGTCAGGCAGCCTCCTACGAGCAGTACTTC
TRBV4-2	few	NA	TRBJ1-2	CASSQEQVPRYGYTF	TGTGCCAGCAGCCAAGAACAGGTCCCTCGCTATGGCTACACCTTC
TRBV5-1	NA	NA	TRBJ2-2	CASIDRSTGELFF	TGCGCCAGCATCGACCGGTCCACCGGGGAGCTGTTTTTT
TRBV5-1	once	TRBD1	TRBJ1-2	CASSFQGAQDGYTF	TGCGCCAGCAGCTTTCAGGGGGCGCAAGACGGCTACACCTTC
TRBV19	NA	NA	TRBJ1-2	CASSIYRGRDGGYTF	TGTGCCAGTAGTATTTATCGGGGGCGCGATGGTGGCTACACCTTC
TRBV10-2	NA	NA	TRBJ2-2	CASMPNPNTGELFF	TGCGCCAGCATGCCGAACCCTAACACCGGGGAGCTGTTTTTT
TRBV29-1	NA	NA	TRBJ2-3	CSVAVVRETPDTQYF	TGCAGCGTTGCGGTGGTCCGGGAGACCCCAGATACGCAGTATTTT
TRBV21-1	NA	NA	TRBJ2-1	CASSKAGDVSSYNEQFF	TGTGCCAGCAGCAAAGCCGGTGACGTCTCCTCCTACAATGAGCAGTTCTTC
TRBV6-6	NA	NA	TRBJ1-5	CASSYSGGGINQPQHF	TGTGCCAGCAGTTACTCAGGTGGGGGGATCAATCAGCCCCAGCATTTT
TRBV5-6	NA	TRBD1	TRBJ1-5	CASSTGQGGNQPQHF	TGTGCCAGCAGCACAGGACAGGGAGGCAATCAGCCCCAGCATTTT
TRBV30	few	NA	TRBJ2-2	CAWSRGSETGELFF	TGTGCCTGGAGTCGTGGGAGCGAAACCGGGGAGCTGTTTTTT
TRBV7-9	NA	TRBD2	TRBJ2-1	CASSKGLADNYNEQFF	TGTGCCAGCAGCAAGGGACTAGCTGATAACTACAATGAGCAGTTCTTC
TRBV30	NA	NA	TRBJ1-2	CAWIKTVDGYTF	TGTGCCTGGATAAAAACAGTTGACGGCTACACCTTC
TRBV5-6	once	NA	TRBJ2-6	CASMVFGANVLTF	TGTGCCAGCATGGTCTTTGGGGCCAACGTCCTGACTTTC
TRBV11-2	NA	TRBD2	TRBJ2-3	CASSPRRREVDTQYF	TGTGCCAGCAGCCCCCGTCGGCGGGAGGTAGATACGCAGTATTTT
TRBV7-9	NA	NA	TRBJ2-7	CASSRRVYEQYF	TGTGCCAGCAGCCGCAGGGTCTACGAGCAGTACTTC
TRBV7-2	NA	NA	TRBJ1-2	CASSLGPAAYGYTF	TGTGCCAGCAGCTTAGGGCCGGCGGCCTATGGCTACACCTTC
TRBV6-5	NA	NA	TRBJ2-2	CASRSGTNTGELFF	TGTGCCAGCAGGTCGGGCACTAACACCGGGGAGCTGTTTTTT
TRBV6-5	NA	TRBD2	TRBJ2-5	CASSYSGSGTGETQYF	TGTGCCAGCAGTTACTCCGGTAGCGGGACGGGGGAGACCCAGTACTTC
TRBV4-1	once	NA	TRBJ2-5	CASSQDESDTGETQYF	TGCGCCAGCAGCCAGGACGAGTCGGACACCGGAGAGACCCAGTACTTC
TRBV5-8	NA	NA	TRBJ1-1	CASSLASEAFF	TGTGCCAGCAGCTTGGCCTCTGAAGCTTTCTTT
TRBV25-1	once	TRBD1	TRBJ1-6	CASSGQENSPLHF	TGTGCCAGCTCGGGACAGGAGAATTCACCCCTCCACTTT